This TCR beta chain comes out of a study of blood T cell repertoires in COVID-19. The J segment lost 4 bases and the V segment lost 4 bases, leaving 13 bases of the junction unmatched. This CDR3 is 17 amino acids long. CDR1 is SGDLS, CDR2 YYNGEE, per germline. Clones were sequenced by immunoSEQ multiplex PCR, and TCRdb holds only the in-frame ones, with some missing. The profile shows over 150,000 clones, roughly 93% of them singletons. This receptor was identified in a man between 18 and 29 years old with acute or convalescent COVID-19. The sequencing sample was made of peripheral blood. The rearrangement links TRBV9 to TRBJ2-3, with TRBD2 matching 9 bases. The CDR3 DNA follows: TGTGCCAGCAGCCCCCACGGGTCGCGGGAGGGTGCAGATACGCAGTATTTT. This codes for CASSPHGSREGADTQYF.